This entry lists 18 T cell receptor beta chains sequenced from one sample in a study of cytomegalovirus exposure and HLA in healthy donors. It was with 60 Vbeta and 13 Jbeta primers that the PCR ran. Repertoires were generated with immunoSEQ multiplex PCR, while TCRdb's copy carries only in-frame clones and drops some. The data contain 160,000 or so clones, approximately 84% of them singletons. Sequencing input: PBMCs. The receptors were sampled from a male donor in good health and CMV-seropositive.

This clone was counted a few times. The V call is TRBV4-2, the J call TRBJ1-1; 7 positions match TRBD1. J gave up 0 bases and V 3 bases, and 4 bases lay outside the gene matches. CDR3 length: 15 residues. CDR1 is LGHNA, CDR2 YNFKEQ, per germline. CDR3 protein: CASSQSGTVNTEAFF. CDR3 bases: TGTGCCAGCAGCCAGTCCGGGACAGTGAACACTGAAGCTTTCTTT.

In nucleotides, the CDR3 is TGTGCCAGCAGTGACTCTGCTACCCCGAGCTCCTACAATGAGCAGTTCTTC. Protein product: CASSDSATPSSYNEQFF. The V and J genes are TRBV6-4 and TRBJ2-1, with D hard to call. The CDR3 sequence is 17 residues long. Trimming stripped 0 bases from V and 0 bases from J, with 12 bases between. Germline V gives CDR1 MRHNA, CDR2 SNTAGT.

The J gene is TRBJ2-3, the V gene TRBV1; no DNA check was done on the table's D call, TRBD1. TRBV1 is deemed a pseudogene. This CDR3 is built from 17 residues. DNA of the CDR3: TGCACCAGCAGCCAAGAGGGCCAGCCGATTCTACCGAATACGCAGTATTTT. This gives the protein CTSSQEGQPILPNTQYF.

This chain joins TRBV10-3 and TRBJ2-7, with TRBD1 as a possible D gene (6 bases). Trimming cost V 5 bases and J 2 bases, with 13 bases left between them. The length of the CDR3 is 14 residues. CDR1 ENHRY and CDR2 SYGVKD come from the germline V gene. DNA of the CDR3: TGTGCCATCAGTACCGGGACAATCACCTACGAGCAGTACTTC. Translating it yields CAISTGTITYEQYF.

This clone was detected only a few times. The chain uses TRBV10-1 and TRBJ2-7; 8 bases map to TRBD2. The germline V gene encodes CDR1 WNHNN and CDR2 SYGVQD (reference sequence). V was pared by 5 bases and J by 0 bases, with 6 bases of the junction left unmatched. The CDR3 runs to 15 residues. The CDR3 bases are TGCGCCAGCAGTCAAGAGCGGGGGTTCTCCTACGAGCAGTACTTC. It specifies CASSQERGFSYEQYF.

The J gene is TRBJ1-1, the V gene TRBV10-3; 9 positions match TRBD1. After removal of 5 bases from V and 4 bases from J, the junction contained 5 bases not matched to a gene. There are 14 residues in the CDR3. Germline values: CDR1 ENHRY, CDR2 SYGVKD. Written as DNA, the CDR3 is TGTGCCATCAGTTTACAGGGGGCGGCCACTGAAGCTTTCTTT. Translating gives CAISLQGAATEAFF.

This clone was observed a single time. The chain combines TRBV29-1 with TRBJ2-7; TRBD1 might be the D (6 bases). This CDR3 comprises 12 residues. The germline gives CDR1 SQVTM, CDR2 ANQGSEA. The ends were cut back, 5 bases at V and 7 bases at J, with 15 bases in the middle. DNA for the CDR3: TGCAGCGTTTACAGGGATACCTTGGAGCAGTACTTC. Protein sequence: CSVYRDTLEQYF.

This chain links TRBV21-1 with TRBJ1-5. TRBV21-1 has pseudogene status. This CDR3 is 17 amino acids long. The CDR3 protein is CASSKDGVKTPRGPQHF. In DNA, the CDR3 is TGTGCCAGCAGCAAAGATGGGGTTAAGACACCCCGGGGGCCCCAGCATTTT.

V is TRBV7-3 and J is TRBJ2-2; the match to TRBD1 covers 8 bases. The CDR3 totals 16 residues. The germline CDR1 and CDR2 sequences are SGHTA and FQGTGA. V lost 5 bases to trimming and J lost 8 bases; unmatched junction nucleotides: 13. In DNA, the CDR3 is TGTGCCAGCAGCAAAACCAATGAGCAGGGGGCTGGGGAGCTGTTTTTT. This codes for CASSKTNEQGAGELFF. The full variable domain, its missing parts supplied by reference TRBV7-3 and TRBJ2-2, is GAGVSQTPSNKVTEKGKYVELRCDPISGHTALYWYRQSLGQGPEFLIYFQGTGAADDSGLPNDRFFAVRPEGSVSTLKIQRTERGDSAVYLCASSKTNEQGAGELFFGEGSRLTVL.

This chain connects TRBV19 to TRBJ2-1; 9 bases line up with TRBD2. V was clipped by 2 bases and J by 9 bases; unmatched bases: 8. This CDR3 has 15 residues. Germline loops: CDR1 LNHDA, CDR2 SQIVND (reference sequence). In nucleotides, the CDR3 is TGTGCCAGTAGTATAAGTCTAGCGGGACGGGGTGAGCAGTTCTTC. It specifies CASSISLAGRGEQFF.

Notes on this clone: The same CDR3 arises from other DNA sequences in this sample as well. The chain employs TRBV6-6 and TRBJ2-1; 14 bases map to TRBD2. V was pared by 6 bases and J by 7 bases, with 5 bases of the junction left unmatched. The CDR3 extends over 15 amino acids. Germline V CDR1 and CDR2: MNHNY, SVGAGI (reference sequence). Here the CDR3 DNA reads TGTGCCAGCAGATTGGGACTAGCGGGAGAGAATGAGCAGTTCTTC. Amino acid sequence: CASRLGLAGENEQFF.

The chain employs TRBV28 and TRBJ2-1, with 12 bases lining up with TRBD2. J lost 3 bases, V lost 6 bases, and 15 bases had no gene match. CDR1 MDHEN and CDR2 SYDVKM come from the germline V gene. The CDR3 runs to 19 residues. CDR3 in DNA: TGTGCCAGCAGAGACTCATCAGGGCTAGCGGGAGGGCGCTACAATGAGCAGTTCTTC. Translating gives CASRDSSGLAGGRYNEQFF.

The chain has TRBV6-1 and TRBJ1-5; 10 bases align to TRBD1. Germline V gene lookup returns CDR1 MNHNS and CDR2 SASEGT. After removal of 5 bases from V and 7 bases from J, the junction contained 8 bases not matched to a gene. The CDR3 has 15 residues. CDR3 coding DNA: TGTGCCAGCAGTTTGGACAGGGGGTTACGGCAGCCCCAGCATTTT. Amino acids: CASSLDRGLRQPQHF.

The genes are TRBV6-6 and TRBJ1-4; D is possibly TRBD1 (5 bases). V lost 0 bases, J lost 5 bases, and 13 bases lay in between. The CDR3 runs to 16 residues. Germline CDR1 and CDR2: MNHNY and SVGAGI (reference sequence). The CDR3 loop reads CASSYSGRGHNEKLFF. The CDR3 DNA sequence: TGTGCCAGCAGTTACTCGGGGCGGGGTCACAATGAAAAACTGTTTTTT.

As for this clone: An end of the junction does not agree with germline; a read error may underlie this. This sequence joins TRBV7-7 and TRBJ2-7; 9 bases align to TRBD2. The CDR3 is made up of 15 amino acids. Germline V gene data show CDR1 as SSHAT and CDR2 as FNYEAQ (reference sequence). CDR3 coding DNA: TGTGCTAGCAGCTTAGAGGCTAGCGGGACCTACGAGCAGTACTTC. Protein sequence: CASSLEASGTYEQYF. The full variable domain, its missing parts supplied by reference TRBV7-7 and TRBJ2-7, is GAGVSQSPRYKVTKRGQDVTLRCDPISSHATLYWYQQALGQGPEFLTYFNYEAQPDKSGLPSDRFSAERPEGSISTLTIQRTEQRDSAMYRCASSLEASGTYEQYFGPGTRLTVT.

The V and J genes are TRBV10-3 and TRBJ1-2; TRBD1 matches at 7 bases. The CDR3 has 13 residues. Germline trimming cut 6 bases from V and 4 bases from J; bases unmatched to any gene: 5. The germline CDR1 and CDR2 sequences are ENHRY and SYGVKD. The CDR3 reads CAIRVTGVYGYTF. Here the CDR3 DNA reads TGTGCCATCAGGGTAACAGGGGTCTATGGCTACACCTTC.

The V call is TRBV29-1, the J call TRBJ1-1; D is uncertain. Trimming took off 6 bases at V and 0 bases at J, with 11 bases between the two ends. Germline V gene sequence: CDR1 SQVTM, CDR2 ANQGSEA. The CDR3 extends over 13 amino acids. The CDR3, as DNA: TGCAGCGTCGAACACGACATGAACACTGAAGCTTTCTTT. Translation: CSVEHDMNTEAFF. The full variable domain, in which reference TRBV29-1 and TRBJ1-1 provide the parts outside the CDR3, is SAVISQKPSRDICQRGTSLTIQCQVDSQVTMMFWYRQQPGQSLTLIATANQGSEATYESGFVIDKFPISRPNLTFSTLTVSNMSPEDSSIYLCSVEHDMNTEAFFGQGTRLTVV.

The V call is TRBV14, the J call TRBJ2-7; 10 bases are a match to TRBD1. Germline-derived CDR1 and CDR2 are SGHDN and FVKESK. The CDR3 spans 16 residues. Trimming removed 3 bases from V and 7 bases from J; junction bases left unmatched: 12. The CDR3 coding sequence is TGTGCCAGCAGCCATGAGACCCGACAGGGGGCTCAAGAGCAGTACTTC. This translates into CASSHETRQGAQEQYF. The full variable domain, in which reference TRBV14 and TRBJ2-7 provide the parts outside the CDR3, is EAGVTQFPSHSVIEKGQTVTLRCDPISGHDNLYWYRRVMGKEIKFLLHFVKESKQDESGMPNNRFLAERTGGTYSTLKVQPAELEDSGVYFCASSHETRQGAQEQYFGPGTRLTVT.